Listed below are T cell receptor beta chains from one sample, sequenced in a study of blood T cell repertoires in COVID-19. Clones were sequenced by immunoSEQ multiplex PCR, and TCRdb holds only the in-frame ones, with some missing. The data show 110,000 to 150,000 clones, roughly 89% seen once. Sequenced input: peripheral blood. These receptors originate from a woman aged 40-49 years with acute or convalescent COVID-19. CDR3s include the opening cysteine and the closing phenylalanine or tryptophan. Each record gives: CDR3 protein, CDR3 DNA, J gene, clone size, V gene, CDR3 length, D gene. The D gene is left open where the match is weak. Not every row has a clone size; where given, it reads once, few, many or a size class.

CDR3: CASSPQTGGGYTF
DNA: TGTGCCAGCAGCCCCCAGACAGGGGGTGGCTACACCTTC
J: TRBJ1-2
size: NA
V: TRBV5-4
length: 13
D: TRBD1

CDR3: CASSPTGTRDEQFF
DNA: TGTGCCAGCAGCCCAACCGGGACTAGAGATGAGCAGTTCTTC
J: TRBJ2-1
size: NA
V: TRBV5-5
length: 14
D: TRBD2

CDR3: CASTTGNGYTF
DNA: TGTGCCAGTACTACAGGGAATGGCTACACCTTC
J: TRBJ1-2
size: NA
V: TRBV19
length: 11
D: NA

CDR3: CASSLRGETQYF
DNA: TGTGCCAGCAGCTTAAGGGGAGAGACCCAGTACTTC
J: TRBJ2-5
size: NA
V: TRBV11-2
length: 12
D: NA

CDR3: CASSLVGGGGHYEQYF
DNA: TGTGCCAGCAGCTTAGTAGGCGGTGGGGGACACTACGAGCAGTACTTC
J: TRBJ2-7
size: NA
V: TRBV7-2
length: 16
D: NA

CDR3: CASSYVGGIEKLFF
DNA: TGTGCCAGCAGTTACGTAGGGGGCATTGAAAAACTGTTTTTT
J: TRBJ1-4
size: NA
V: TRBV6-5
length: 14
D: TRBD1

CDR3: CASSGLHQPQHF
DNA: TGTGCCAGCTCGGGGTTACATCAGCCCCAGCATTTT
J: TRBJ1-5
size: once
V: TRBV28
length: 12
D: NA

CDR3: CASSPSGGGSSTSEQFF
DNA: TGTGCCAGCAGCCCAAGCGGGGGGGGATCCAGCACCAGTGAGCAGTTCTTC
J: TRBJ2-1
size: NA
V: TRBV7-2
length: 17
D: TRBD2

CDR3: CSVGQGNSYEQYF
DNA: TGCAGCGTTGGACAAGGAAACTCCTACGAGCAGTACTTC
J: TRBJ2-7
size: NA
V: TRBV29-1
length: 13
D: NA

CDR3: CASSQGRGSGELFF
DNA: TGTGCCAGCAGCCAAGGAAGAGGCTCCGGGGAGCTGTTTTTT
J: TRBJ2-2
size: NA
V: TRBV4-2
length: 14
D: NA

CDR3: CASSFGTSGSWWNEQFF
DNA: TGTGCCAGCAGCTTCGGGACTAGCGGGAGTTGGTGGAATGAGCAGTTCTTC
J: TRBJ2-1
size: NA
V: TRBV7-8
length: 17
D: TRBD2

CDR3: CSVETGERAEAFF
DNA: TGCAGCGTCGAGACAGGGGAAAGGGCTGAAGCTTTCTTT
J: TRBJ1-1
size: NA
V: TRBV29-1
length: 13
D: TRBD1

CDR3: CASSLGLAGGGKNIQYF
DNA: TGCGCCAGCAGCCTGGGACTAGCGGGAGGAGGCAAAAACATTCAGTACTTC
J: TRBJ2-4
size: NA
V: TRBV4-3
length: 17
D: TRBD2

CDR3: CASSMMGGSSYEQYF
DNA: TGTGCCAGCAGCATGATGGGGGGAAGCTCCTACGAGCAGTACTTC
J: TRBJ2-7
size: NA
V: TRBV7-6
length: 15
D: NA

CDR3: CSVDYGETQYF
DNA: TGCAGCGTTGACTACGGGGAGACCCAGTACTTC
J: TRBJ2-5
size: NA
V: TRBV29-1
length: 11
D: NA

CDR3: CASSPGTSGGETQYF
DNA: TGTGCCAGCAGCCCAGGGACTAGCGGGGGGGAGACCCAGTACTTC
J: TRBJ2-5
size: NA
V: TRBV9
length: 15
D: TRBD2

CDR3: CASSVNRGANRYEQYF
DNA: TGTGCCAGCAGCGTTAACAGGGGGGCTAACAGGTACGAGCAGTACTTC
J: TRBJ2-7
size: NA
V: TRBV7-2
length: 16
D: TRBD1

CDR3: CASSTQETGEKLFF
DNA: TGCGCCAGCAGCACTCAGGAAACAGGGGAAAAACTGTTTTTT
J: TRBJ1-4
size: NA
V: TRBV5-1
length: 14
D: NA

CDR3: CASSGGTGWNYGYTF
DNA: TGTGCCAGCAGCGGTGGGACAGGGTGGAACTATGGCTACACCTTC
J: TRBJ1-2
size: NA
V: TRBV9
length: 15
D: TRBD1

CDR3: CASSLQGLGAQHF
DNA: TGTGCCAGCAGCTTGCAGGGTTTAGGGGCCCAGCATTTT
J: TRBJ1-5
size: NA
V: TRBV5-5
length: 13
D: NA

CDR3: CASSLNIIGGYTF
DNA: TGTGCCAGCAGTTTAAATATCATCGGTGGCTACACCTTC
J: TRBJ1-2
size: NA
V: TRBV27
length: 13
D: NA

CDR3: CASSPYRGDQPQHF
DNA: TGTGCCAGCAGTCCCTACAGGGGGGATCAGCCCCAGCATTTT
J: TRBJ1-5
size: NA
V: TRBV27
length: 14
D: TRBD1

CDR3: CASSQIVNSGQYEQYF
DNA: TGTGCCAGCAGCCAAATAGTAAACAGCGGACAGTACGAGCAGTACTTC
J: TRBJ2-7
size: NA
V: TRBV4-2
length: 16
D: NA

CDR3: CAWSVLGGLAGDTQYF
DNA: TGTGCCTGGAGTGTACTTGGTGGGCTAGCTGGAGATACGCAGTATTTT
J: TRBJ2-3
size: NA
V: TRBV30
length: 16
D: NA

CDR3: CASSPPGQLRNTIYF
DNA: TGTGCCAGCAGCCCGCCTGGACAGCTGAGAAACACCATATATTTT
J: TRBJ1-3
size: NA
V: TRBV3-1/TRBV3-2
length: 15
D: NA

CDR3: CASSLTGLTRNEQFF
DNA: TGTGCCAGCAGCCTGACAGGCCTTACTCGCAATGAGCAGTTCTTC
J: TRBJ2-1
size: NA
V: TRBV5-4
length: 15
D: NA

CDR3: CASSLGGVYEQYF
DNA: TGCGCCAGCAGCTTGGGGGGAGTCTACGAGCAGTACTTC
J: TRBJ2-7
size: NA
V: TRBV5-1
length: 13
D: NA

CDR3: CASSFPGQALNYGYTF
DNA: TGTGCCAGCAGCTTTCCCGGACAGGCGCTAAACTATGGCTACACCTTC
J: TRBJ1-2
size: NA
V: TRBV5-6
length: 16
D: TRBD1

CDR3: CASRPGTATNTEAFF
DNA: TGTGCCAGCAGACCCGGGACAGCGACGAACACTGAAGCTTTCTTT
J: TRBJ1-1
size: few
V: TRBV2
length: 15
D: TRBD1

CDR3: CSASRGRYAEQFF
DNA: TGCAGTGCTAGTAGGGGGAGATACGCTGAGCAGTTCTTC
J: TRBJ2-1
size: NA
V: TRBV20-1
length: 13
D: NA

CDR3: CATEGGTNYGYTF
DNA: TGTGCCACAGAGGGAGGGACTAACTATGGCTACACCTTC
J: TRBJ1-2
size: NA
V: TRBV7-9
length: 13
D: NA

CDR3: CASSQDLTAAFF
DNA: TGTGCCAGCAGCCAAGATCTAACAGCAGCTTTCTTT
J: TRBJ1-1
size: NA
V: TRBV3-1/TRBV3-2
length: 12
D: NA